The source of this TCR beta chain is a study of response to subunit inactivated influenza vaccine. Study-wide results and limits: Researchers suggested that each seasonal influenza vaccination recruits few new T cells.

This clonotype was detected a few times. Its specificity is unknown. TCRdb reanalysed the RT-PCR reads using MiXCR and keeps one entry per CDR3 protein. The table has 550,000 to 600,000 distinct CDR3 sequences, about 10% seen once. CDR1 ENHRY and CDR2 SYGVKD come from the germline V gene. V lost 0 bases to trimming and J lost 4 bases, with 10 bases between them. This CDR3 is built from 14 residues. This sequence originates from a man over 45 who received an inactivated influenza vaccine. V is TRBV10-3 and J is TRBJ2-7; D is unclear. Sequences were derived from PBMCs from blood, sampled on the day of vaccination. In DNA, the CDR3 is TGTGCCATCAGTGAGTCGTCTGGGGATTACGAGCAGTACTTC. Translation: CAISESSGDYEQYF.